These 29 T cell receptor beta chains came from one sample sequenced in a study of OX40 agonist ivuxolimab in advanced cancers. Generated by immunoSEQ multiplex PCR, the TCRdb table keeps only in-frame clones and is missing some. The repertoire holds approximately 41,000 clones, with about 87% as singletons. The sample consisted of CD4+ or CD8+ T cells sorted from blood, taken in a trial of the OX40 agonist ivuxolimab. Every receptor here comes from an adult with an advanced solid tumor such as melanoma, head and neck, liver or kidney cancer.

This clone has just one count. The chain couples TRBV11-2 to TRBJ2-5, with D unclear. Trimming stripped 6 bases from V and 0 bases from J, with 11 bases between. The CDR3 spans 14 residues. Germline CDR1 reads SGHAT; CDR2 reads FQNNGV. CDR3 region: CASSPSPNQETQYF. As DNA, the CDR3 is TGTGCCAGCAGTCCTTCTCCCAACCAAGAGACCCAGTACTTC. The complete variable domain, with remaining parts taken from reference TRBV11-2 and TRBJ2-5, reads EAGVAQSPRYKIIEKRQSVAFWCNPISGHATLYWYQQILGQGPKLLIQFQNNGVVDDSQLPKDRFSAERLKGVDSTLKIQPAKLEDSAVYLCASSPSPNQETQYFGPGTRLLVL.

The rearrangement links TRBV5-6 to TRBJ2-3; D possibly corresponds to TRBD2 (5 bases). Germline V gene sequence: CDR1 SGHDT, CDR2 YYEEEE. The V end was cut by 0 bases, the J end by 0 bases, with 11 bases between. CDR3 length: 16 residues. This CDR3 is CASSLERGLSTDTQYF. In DNA form, the CDR3 reads TGTGCCAGCAGCTTGGAGCGAGGGCTTAGCACAGATACGCAGTATTTT.

V usage is TRBV18 and J usage is TRBJ2-5, with 7 bases lining up with TRBD1. Trimming removed 6 bases from V and 4 bases from J; junction bases left unmatched: 14. Germline CDR1 KGHSH, CDR2 LQKENI. The CDR3 sequence is 16 residues long. The CDR3: CASSRYVTGERETQYF. The CDR3 DNA is TGTGCCAGCTCGCGTTACGTTACAGGGGAGCGAGAGACCCAGTACTTC.

This clone was seen a few times. The chain has TRBV11-3 and TRBJ2-6; the D gene is possibly TRBD1 (5 bases). Germline V CDR1 and CDR2: SGHNT, YENEEA. V was cut by 6 bases and J by 0 bases, with 12 bases left in between. The CDR3 spans 16 residues. This CDR3 is CASSRQGTSGANVLTF. The CDR3 DNA follows: TGTGCCAGCAGTCGGCAGGGAACCTCTGGGGCCAACGTCCTGACTTTC.

The rearrangement links TRBV4-2 to TRBJ2-1; D ambiguous. V lost 1 base and J lost 7, with 5 bases in between. Germline assignment: CDR1 LGHNA and CDR2 YNFKEQ. The CDR3 has 12 amino acids. The CDR3 DNA reads as TGTGCCAGCAGCCAAGGGGTGAATGAGCAGTTCTTC. Encoded protein: CASSQGVNEQFF.

The gene calls are TRBV19 and TRBJ1-2; possible D gene TRBD1, 6 bases. V gave up 4 bases and J gave up 5 bases, with 11 bases separating them. The CDR3 is made up of 13 amino acids. Germline V gene lookup returns CDR1 LNHDA and CDR2 SQIVND (reference sequence). CDR3 sequence (DNA): TGTGCCAGTAGTAAAACAGGGAAGTATGGCTACACCTTC. This translates into CASSKTGKYGYTF.

V gene TRBV5-1 combines with J gene TRBJ2-7; D call uncertain. This CDR3 has 12 amino acids. Germline loops: CDR1 SGHRS, CDR2 YFSETQ. V was clipped by 4 bases and J by 9 bases, with 14 bases between them. CDR3 residues: CASSQKGEVQYF. The CDR3 nucleotides are TGCGCCAGCAGCCAGAAGGGTGAAGTGCAGTACTTC. Based on the CDR3 plus reference TRBV5-1 and TRBJ2-7, the full variable domain is KAGVTQTPRYLIKTRGQQVTLSCSPISGHRSVSWYQQTPGQGLQFLFEYFSETQRNKGNFPGRFSGRQFSNSRSEMNVSTLELGDSALYLCASSQKGEVQYFGPGTRLTVT.

This clone was counted a single time. The CDR3 DNA is TGTGCCAGCAGCCAGGGGACTAGCGGGGCGCAAGAGACCCAGTACTTC. As protein: CASSQGTSGAQETQYF. V and J are TRBV4-2 and TRBJ2-5, with 13 bases matching TRBD2. The CDR3 runs 16 residues. Per the germline V gene, CDR1 is LGHNA and CDR2 is YNFKEQ. J lost 2 bases, V lost 3 bases, and 3 bases had no gene match.

This clone came up once. This chain uses TRBV2 with TRBJ1-2; no reliable D call. With 1 base removed from V and 4 bases from J, the gap between germline ends came to 13 bases. This CDR3 is built from 15 residues. Germline CDR1 reads SNHLY; CDR2 reads FYNNEI. The CDR3 DNA reads as TGTGCCAGCAGTGAAGGTCAACAGACGTTCTATGGCTACACCTTC. It is translated as CASSEGQQTFYGYTF.

The chain recombines TRBV4-2 with TRBJ2-3; 9 bases line up with TRBD2. This CDR3 is built from 16 residues. Trimming cost V 1 base and J 0 bases; bases outside gene matches: 2. Germline V CDR1 and CDR2: LGHNA, YNFKEQ. CDR3 in amino acids: CASSQASGASTDTQYF. The CDR3 DNA reads as TGTGCCAGCAGCCAAGCTAGCGGGGCTAGCACAGATACGCAGTATTTT.

The CDR3 region is CASKKQGAPNEKLFF. CDR3 DNA sequence: TGTGCCAGCAAGAAACAGGGGGCGCCTAATGAAAAACTGTTTTTT. The chain recombines TRBV2 with TRBJ1-4; 9 positions agree with TRBD1. CDR1 and CDR2 (germline): SNHLY, FYNNEI. The CDR3 consists of 15 residues. V gave up 7 bases and J gave up 3 bases; unmatched junction bases: 6.

The chain has TRBV5-1 and TRBJ2-7; 7 bases fit TRBD1. Germline V gene sequence: CDR1 SGHRS, CDR2 YFSETQ. The length of the CDR3 is 13 residues. With V trimmed by 5 bases and J by 4 bases, 6 bases remained unmatched. The CDR3 DNA reads TGCGCCAGCAGGAAGGACAGGCCATACGAGCAGTACTTC. It yields the protein CASRKDRPYEQYF.

V gene TRBV6-1 combines with J gene TRBJ1-4, with D uncertain. V dropped 1 base and J dropped 3 bases, with 9 bases sitting between them. There are 15 residues in the CDR3. Per the germline V gene, CDR1 is MNHNS and CDR2 is SASEGT. The CDR3 loop is CASSEGKIANEKLFF. CDR3 in DNA: TGTGCCAGCAGTGAAGGAAAAATAGCTAATGAAAAACTGTTTTTT.

The chain couples TRBV25-1 to TRBJ2-1; possible D gene TRBD1, 5 bases. Germline CDR1 is MGHDK and CDR2 is SYGVNS. V was pared by 6 bases and J by 12 bases, with 12 bases between. The CDR3 runs to 11 residues. CDR3 protein: CASSQGIGQFF. CDR3 DNA: TGTGCCAGCAGCCAGGGAATCGGGCAGTTCTTC.

The sample holds a few counts of this clone. The chain is built from TRBV6-6 and TRBJ1-2; D not certain. The CDR3 extends over 13 amino acids. Germline CDR1 MNHNY, CDR2 SVGAGI (reference sequence). V was cut by 7 bases and J by 1 base, with 10 bases left in between. The CDR3 coding sequence is TGTGCCAGCACCCAAAAACATAACTATGGCTACACCTTC. It encodes CASTQKHNYGYTF.

The J gene is TRBJ2-5, the V gene TRBV11-2; a weak D match, TRBD2 (5 bases). This CDR3 spans 14 amino acids. Between the trimmed V and J ends, which lost 3 bases and 5 bases, there was a span of 13 bases. The V gene's germline CDR1 is SGHAT and CDR2 FQNNGV. Here the CDR3 reads CASSLLGSGETQYF. The CDR3 DNA follows: TGTGCCAGCAGCTTGTTGGGCTCGGGGGAGACCCAGTACTTC.

This rearrangement joins TRBV5-4 to TRBJ2-7, with 9 nucleotides matching TRBD1. Germline V gene data show CDR1 as SGHNT and CDR2 as YYREEE (reference sequence). The CDR3 has 16 residues. Unmatched junction bases numbered 9, after V lost 0 bases and J lost 5 bases. The CDR3 DNA is TGTGCCAGCAGCTTGGGGGGTGGGACAGGGATAAACGAGCAGTACTTC. This sequence encodes CASSLGGGTGINEQYF.

V gene TRBV18 combines with J gene TRBJ2-7; 9 positions match TRBD2. V trimming: 4 bases; J trimming: 5 bases; junction bases outside the gene matches: 6. Germline lookup yields CDR1 KGHSH and CDR2 LQKENI. This CDR3 spans 14 amino acids. CDR3 in DNA: TGTGCCAGCTCACGAGCGGGAGGACAGGACGAGCAGTACTTC. It codes for CASSRAGGQDEQYF. Full variable domain (outside the CDR3, taken from reference TRBV18 and TRBJ2-7): NAGVMQNPRHLVRRRGQEARLRCSPMKGHSHVYWYRQLPEEGLKFMVYLQKENIIDESGMPKERFSAEFPKEGPSILRIQQVVRGDSAAYFCASSRAGGQDEQYFGPGTRLTVT.

This clone is a singleton in its sample. The rearrangement uses TRBV5-4 and TRBJ2-3; D not certain. Trimming removed 9 bases from V and 5 bases from J, with 10 bases in between. Germline CDR1 reads SGHNT; CDR2 reads YYREEE (reference sequence). The CDR3 runs 11 residues. This CDR3 reads CANGAGDTQYF. As DNA, the CDR3 is TGTGCCAACGGAGCCGGAGATACGCAGTATTTT.

The chain combines TRBV2 with TRBJ1-1; weak D call: TRBD1 (5 bases). The CDR3 consists of 14 residues. The V end was cut by 6 bases, the J end by 4 bases, with 15 bases between. Germline values: CDR1 SNHLY, CDR2 FYNNEI. CDR3 in DNA: TGTGCCAGCAGGGGGGGGTCCTCACGCACTGAAGCTTTCTTT. Its protein is CASRGGSSRTEAFF.

CDR3 sequence reads: CASSVQGDGEQYF. The CDR3 nucleotides are TGTGCCAGCAGCGTTCAAGGGGATGGGGAGCAGTACTTC. The genes are TRBV9 and TRBJ2-7; tentative D call: TRBD1 (5 bases). Trimming removed 2 bases from V and 7 bases from J, with 13 bases in between. Germline CDR1 and CDR2: SGDLS and YYNGEE. CDR3 length equals 13 residues. Full variable domain (outside the CDR3, taken from reference TRBV9 and TRBJ2-7): DSGVTQTPKHLITATGQRVTLRCSPRSGDLSVYWYQQSLDQGLQFLIQYYNGEERAKGNILERFSAQQFPDLHSELNLSSLELGDSALYFCASSVQGDGEQYFGPGTRLTVT.

This chain connects TRBV5-8 to TRBJ2-2, with 11 bases identical to TRBD2. CDR3 length: 17 residues. Trimming took 0 bases from V and 1 from J; bases not matched to a gene: 2. CDR1 is SGHTS, CDR2 YDEGEE, per germline. The CDR3 spells CASSLAGTSGNTGELFF. The CDR3 nucleotides read TGTGCCAGCAGCTTGGCTGGGACTAGCGGGAACACCGGGGAGCTGTTTTTT.

V usage is TRBV5-1 and J usage is TRBJ1-1, with TRBD1 as a possible D gene (6 bases). The CDR3 length is 19 residues. V lost 4 bases, J lost 3 bases, and 28 bases lay in between. The V gene's germline CDR1 is SGHRS and CDR2 YFSETQ. DNA for the CDR3: TGCGCCAGCAGCCCCACAGGAGCTCGGGGGGGGCTGGGGGACACTGAAGCTTTCTTT. Its protein product is CASSPTGARGGLGDTEAFF.

The CDR3: CASSLEGGNQPQHF. CDR3 coding DNA: TGTGCCAGCAGCTTAGAGGGGGGAAATCAGCCCCAGCATTTT. J is TRBJ1-5 and V is TRBV7-2; D might be TRBD1 (6 bases). V was clipped by 1 base and J by 4 bases, with 8 bases between them. This CDR3 is built from 14 residues. CDR1 is SGHTA, CDR2 FQGNSA, per germline.

Worth noting for this clone: This same CDR3 is encoded by further DNA sequences in the sample. The chain combines TRBV4-2 with TRBJ1-2; TRBD1 matches 10 bases. Germline lookup yields CDR1 LGHNA and CDR2 YNFKEQ. The trim removed 4 bases at V and 2 bases at J, leaving 4 bases unmatched. This CDR3 comprises 15 residues. CDR3 coding DNA: TGTGCCAGCAGCCGAGGACAGGGGGGAAACTATGGCTACACCTTC. This gives the protein CASSRGQGGNYGYTF.

This clone was counted once. The rearrangement joins TRBV2 to TRBJ1-5; 10 bases are shared with TRBD1. The CDR3 covers 15 residues. V shed 10 bases and J 6 bases; nucleotides not matched to a gene: 12. CDR1 and CDR2 (germline): SNHLY, FYNNEI. The CDR3 coding sequence is TGTGCCACTAGACCCGGGACAGGGGCAGGTCAGCCCCAGCATTTT. Protein product: CATRPGTGAGQPQHF.

The chain employs TRBV6-5 and TRBJ1-5, with D perhaps TRBD1 (6 bases). V lost 5 bases and J lost 4, with 12 bases in between. Per germline, CDR1 MNHEY and CDR2 SVGAGI. This CDR3 spans 14 amino acids. CDR3: CASSPTGQNQPQHF. DNA for the CDR3: TGTGCCAGCAGTCCGACAGGACAAAATCAGCCCCAGCATTTT.

This chain uses TRBV10-2 with TRBJ2-5; the D gene could be TRBD1 or TRBD2 (5 bases each). V was cut by 6 bases and J by 5 bases, with 19 bases left in between. Per germline, CDR1 WSHSY and CDR2 SAAADI. The CDR3 has 15 amino acids. The CDR3 sequence: CASRRPFGDGETQYF. The CDR3 region has the DNA TGCGCCAGCAGGCGGCCGTTTGGGGACGGGGAGACCCAGTACTTC.

This chain joins TRBV6-5 and TRBJ2-3, with 12 bases aligning to TRBD1. Germline CDR1 and CDR2: MNHEY and SVGAGI. The CDR3 spans 15 residues. Trimming took 2 bases from V and 7 from J; bases not matched to a gene: 4. As DNA, the CDR3 is TGTGCCAGCAGTTACGGGACAGGGGGCGCGTATACGCAGTATTTT. It is translated as CASSYGTGGAYTQYF.